The clone carrying this TCR beta chain was recorded at least ten times. This sample is part of a study of identical twins. TCRdb re-derived calls from the 5' RACE reads in MiXCR, one entry per CDR3 protein. The profile shows 200,000 to 300,000 distinct CDR3 sequences, roughly a tenth of them singletons. CDR1 and CDR2 (germline): SGHAT, FQNNGV. The CDR3 sequence is 15 residues long. V was shortened by 2 bases and J by 2 bases, with 13 bases between the two germline ends. Sequencing was carried out using memory T cells sorted from blood. J is TRBJ2-7 and V is TRBV11-2, with D possibly matching TRBD1 (6 bases). The receptor comes from a man aged 50-59 years in good health. The CDR3 DNA follows: TGTGCCAGCAGCTTACAGGGGAACGGTCCCTACGAGCAGTACTTC. This encodes CASSLQGNGPYEQYF.